The clone carrying this T cell receptor (beta chain) was detected once. No antigen is known for it. Profiling relied on immunoSEQ multiplex PCR, and the TCRdb table lists in-frame clones only, not all of them. The profile shows about 14,000 clones, 60% to 80% of them singletons. Germline-derived CDR1 and CDR2 are WSHSY and SAAADI. Trimming took 4 bases from V and 1 from J, leaving 10 bases between them. This CDR3 contains 14 residues. These data originate in a study of tumor-infiltrating lymphocytes in localized non-small cell lung cancer. Study summary: Tumor tissue and non-adjacent uninvolved lung came from each patient. Notes on the study in general: Not all patients were TCR sequenced, owing to tissue quantity. No T-cell fraction difference was seen between IM1 and IM2 tumors. Tumor T-cell fraction from TCR sequencing was not associated with recurrence-free survival (p = 0.61).

J is TRBJ1-1 and V is TRBV10-2, with a weak D call TRBD1 (6 bases). The specimen was lung tumor tissue. The sequence was collected from a human donor with non-small cell lung cancer. CDR3 bases: TGCGCCAGCAGTGTGGGCAGGGGGAACACTGAAGCTTTCTTT. Its protein is CASSVGRGNTEAFF.